This TCR beta chain was sequenced for a study of post-analysis software for immune sequencing data. Regarding this clonotype: Its antigen is currently unknown.

The study, taken as a whole, reports: Strong co-clustering by F measure was seen for same-batch samples. There was significantly lower normalized Chao1 diversity in multiple sclerosis patients than in controls. In patients, TRBV5-6, TRBV5-1 and TRBV20-1 belonged to several TRBV segments found more frequently than in controls.

Researchers reported that TCR beta cDNA libraries carried unique molecular identifiers. TCRdb called the PCR reads again in MiXCR, with one record for every CDR3 protein. The repertoire holds approximately 350,000 distinct CDR3 sequences, with around 37% as singletons. The V segment lost 5 bases and the J segment 4 bases; nucleotides outside the gene matches: 10. The germline V gene has CDR1 SGHTA and CDR2 FQGTGA. The CDR3 length is 15 residues. Material for sequencing was blood. This chain links TRBV7-3 with TRBJ2-5; the match to TRBD1 covers 7 bases. The sequence was obtained from a girl aged 10 to 17 with multiple sclerosis. The DNA for the CDR3 is TGTGCCAGCAGCCTAAACAGGGGCATAGGAGAGACCCAGTACTTC. It is translated as CASSLNRGIGETQYF. Looking up the rest from reference TRBV7-3 and TRBJ2-5 gives the full variable domain: GAGVSQTPSNKVTEKGKYVELRCDPISGHTALYWYRQSLGQGPEFLIYFQGTGAADDSGLPNDRFFAVRPEGSVSTLKIQRTERGDSAVYLCASSLNRGIGETQYFGPGTRLLVL.